Listed below are T cell receptor beta chains from one sample, sequenced in a study of shared T cell receptors in the human thymus. TCRdb keeps only in-frame clones here, not all; method: immunoSEQ multiplex PCR. The sample shows over 650,000 clones, 87% of them seen only once. This sample was shared with a second study, whose subject was human thymus T cells.

What was sequenced was thymocytes. The receptors originated from a boy younger than two with a congenital heart defect. CDR3s include the opening cysteine and the closing phenylalanine or tryptophan. D genes are given only for firm matches. Size tells how often a clone was seen (once, few, many) or the class of an expanded clone, and some rows leave it out.

D	J	size	V	length	DNA	CDR3
TRBD1	TRBJ2-5	NA	TRBV29-1	14	TGCAGCGGGGGCCAGGGGGCGGCTAAAGAGACCCAGTACTTC	CSGGQGAAKETQYF
TRBD2	TRBJ2-5	few	TRBV7-9	17	TGTGCCAGCAGCTTCCTAACCGGGACTAGCGGGGAAAAGACCCAGTACTTC	CASSFLTGTSGEKTQYF
TRBD1	TRBJ2-7	NA	TRBV10-3	15	TGTGCCATCAGAGGGGACAGGGGGAGCTCCTACGAGCAGTACTTC	CAIRGDRGSSYEQYF
NA	TRBJ1-5	NA	TRBV19	18	TGTGCCAGTAGTATAACGCGGCGTGCATACAACCACCATCAGCCCCAGCATTTT	CASSITRRAYNHHQPQHF
TRBD2	TRBJ2-3	NA	TRBV6-5	16	TGTGCCAGCAGTTACGCGGGACTAGCTAGCACAGATACGCAGTATTTT	CASSYAGLASTDTQYF
TRBD2	TRBJ2-5	NA	TRBV4-1	14	TGCGCCAGCAGCCTTTGGACTAGCTCGGAGACCCAGTACTTC	CASSLWTSSETQYF
NA	TRBJ2-1	NA	TRBV7-8	12	TGTGCCAGCATGCCTCGAGGTGGTGAGCAGTTCTTC	CASMPRGGEQFF
NA	TRBJ2-7	NA	TRBV5-8	15	TGTGCCAGCAGCCTCGCCCGGGACGGGGGCTACGAGCAGTACTTC	CASSLARDGGYEQYF
TRBD1	TRBJ1-2	once	TRBV6-1	12	TGTGCCAGCAGTGGGACAGGAGGCGGCTACACCTTC	CASSGTGGGYTF
NA	TRBJ1-5	NA	TRBV11-1	13	TGTGCCAGCAGCTTATGTGCACGGCAGCCCCAGCATTTT	CASSLCARQPQHF
TRBD2	TRBJ2-1	NA	TRBV2	16	TGTGCCAGCAGTGAAGAAGTGTCCCGGGGGGGGAATGAGCAGTTCTTC	CASSEEVSRGGNEQFF
TRBD1	TRBJ1-2	few	TRBV5-1	16	TGCGCCAGCAGCTTGGCCGGACAGGGGGAATCCTATGGCTACACCTTC	CASSLAGQGESYGYTF
NA	TRBJ2-7	NA	TRBV7-2	19	TGTGCCAGCAGTCCCTTGGGCGCGAGTAAGGCTGCAAAACTCTACGAGCAGTACTTC	CASSPLGASKAAKLYEQYF
NA	TRBJ1-2	NA	TRBV11-1	15	TGTGCCAGCAGCTCAAAAACCGGGTCCAACAAGGGCTACACCTTC	CASSSKTGSNKGYTF
NA	TRBJ2-3	NA	TRBV4-3	16	TGCGCCAGCAGCCCTAGGACATACTCTAGCACAGATACGCAGTATTTT	CASSPRTYSSTDTQYF
NA	TRBJ1-1	NA	TRBV5-6	12	TGTGCCAGCAGCTTGGAGCGCACTGAAGCTTTCTTT	CASSLERTEAFF
NA	TRBJ2-7	NA	TRBV6-1	14	TGTGCCAGCAGAGGACATCTTAGTTCCTACGAGCAGTACTTC	CASRGHLSSYEQYF
TRBD2	TRBJ2-7	NA	TRBV29-1	13	TGCAGCGTTGAAGAACTAGCGAGGGACGAGCAGTACTTC	CSVEELARDEQYF
TRBD2	TRBJ2-3	NA	TRBV6-5	16	TGTGCCAGCAGTTGGATGGGGCTAGCGGGAGAGGATACGCAGTATTTT	CASSWMGLAGEDTQYF
NA	TRBJ1-2	once	TRBV5-1	13	TGCGCCAGCAGCGCGCGGACAACCAATGGCTACACCTTC	CASSARTTNGYTF
NA	TRBJ1-1	NA	TRBV6-1	15	TGTGCCAGCTTCCCATTGGAGGGAGGTAACACTGAAGCTTTCTTT	CASFPLEGGNTEAFF
NA	TRBJ1-1	few	TRBV5-1	13	TGCGCCAGCAGCTTGGCTGGACTCGCTGAAGCTTTCTTT	CASSLAGLAEAFF
NA	TRBJ1-6	NA	TRBV6-1	15	TGTGCCAGCAGTGAATACAGACAGGCGTACTCACCCCTCCACTTT	CASSEYRQAYSPLHF
TRBD2	TRBJ2-1	NA	TRBV5-1	15	TGCGCCAGCAGCACCGGGACTAGCGGGCCAAATGAGCAGTTCTTC	CASSTGTSGPNEQFF
NA	TRBJ1-4	NA	TRBV5-1	18	TGCGCCAGCAGCTCGGAGATCTTGGACAGTATCGCAAATGAAAAACTGTTTTTT	CASSSEILDSIANEKLFF
TRBD1	TRBJ1-2	NA	TRBV28	14	TGTGCCAGCAGCCACACAGGGGAACCTTGGGGCTACACCTTC	CASSHTGEPWGYTF
NA	TRBJ1-5	NA	TRBV4-1	14	TGCGCCAGCAGCCGTAACAGGTCCAATCAGCCCCAGCATTTT	CASSRNRSNQPQHF
TRBD2	TRBJ2-7	NA	TRBV4-2	17	TGTGCCAGCAGCCAAGCTAGCGGGGGGCTGTTCCGGGACGAGCAGTACTTC	CASSQASGGLFRDEQYF
NA	TRBJ1-5	once	TRBV20-1	11	TGCAGTGCCATCGGGGTTCAGCCCCAGCATTTT	CSAIGVQPQHF
TRBD2	TRBJ2-3	NA	TRBV9	16	TGTGCCAGCAGCCCCAGCGCTAGCGGGGGATTAGATACGCAGTATTTT	CASSPSASGGLDTQYF
NA	TRBJ2-6	few	TRBV28	15	TGTGCCAGCAGTCCCGAAGGAGGCTGGGCCAACGTCCTGACTTTC	CASSPEGGWANVLTF
TRBD1	TRBJ1-2	NA	TRBV4-1	15	TGCGCCAGCAGCCAACTTGACAGGGACCACTATGGCTACACCTTC	CASSQLDRDHYGYTF
NA	TRBJ1-4	NA	TRBV7-6	19	TGTGCCAGCAGCTTAGCGGTAGGGACAAGGCTTTCAAAGGATGAAAAACTGTTTTTT	CASSLAVGTRLSKDEKLFF
TRBD1	TRBJ1-1	NA	TRBV30	14	TGTGCCTGGAGTGTACAGGGGGAACACACTGAAGCTTTCTTT	CAWSVQGEHTEAFF
TRBD1	TRBJ1-2	NA	TRBV5-6	18	TGTGCCAGCAGGACAAGAAGGGATAAACAGGGGACTAACTATGGCTACACCTTC	CASRTRRDKQGTNYGYTF
NA	TRBJ2-2	NA	TRBV7-2	13	TGTGCCAGCAGCTTCGGTCTGGCCGGGGAGCTGTTTTTT	CASSFGLAGELFF
NA	TRBJ1-2	NA	TRBV27	15	TGTGCCAGCAGAAATGACAGTTCCGAAATCTATGGCTACACCTTC	CASRNDSSEIYGYTF
TRBD1	TRBJ1-5	NA	TRBV4-1	18	TGCGCCAGCAGCCAAGATGTCGGTGTTGGTCAGGGGGGTCAGCCCCAGCATTTT	CASSQDVGVGQGGQPQHF
NA	TRBJ2-7	NA	TRBV6-5	13	TGTGCCAGCAGTTTAGGGAGCTCCTACGAGCAGTACTTC	CASSLGSSYEQYF
NA	TRBJ2-5	NA	TRBV28	15	TGTGCCAGCAGTTTCTTTATCCAGGGGCAAGAGACCCAGTACTTC	CASSFFIQGQETQYF